This T cell receptor (beta chain) is from a study of blood T cell repertoires in COVID-19. As handled by the study authors: Nucleated cell number was recorded as an estimate derived from reference gene primer amplification. Method: immunoSEQ multiplex PCR; TCRdb's copy keeps in-frame clones and lacks some. V and J calls and clone size follow that table, whereas D and trimming were derived from the DNA. Of some 140,000 clones listed, about three quarters are singletons. Germline V gene sequence: CDR1 SGHNT, CDR2 YENEEA. Trimming cost V 4 bases and J 5 bases, with 7 bases left between them. The CDR3 has 12 residues. A few counts support this clone.

Sequencing was done on a sample of peripheral blood. The source of this sequence is a man older than 75 with acute or convalescent COVID-19. The gene calls are TRBV11-3 and TRBJ2-3, with D perhaps TRBD1 (5 bases). This chain's CDR3 is CASSSGQDTQYF. The CDR3 DNA sequence: TGTGCCAGCAGCTCTGGACAAGATACGCAGTATTTT.